The 31 T cell receptor beta chains reported below all come from one sample, sequenced in a study of technical replicates of blood from four donors. Assay used: immunoSEQ multiplex PCR; TCRdb lists only in-frame clones, some missing. The data contain about 100,000 clones, about 94% of them seen just once; the ten biggest clones take up roughly 0.22%. What was sequenced was T cells isolated from PBMCs. The receptors shown here come from a human donor in good health.

The CDR3 bases are TGTGCCAGCACTCTGAACAGGGAACCAAATCAGCCCCAGCATTTT. Its protein product is CASTLNREPNQPQHF. V gene TRBV6-1 combines with J gene TRBJ1-5; TRBD1 is a possible D gene (6 bases). With 7 bases removed from V and 4 bases from J, the gap between germline ends came to 17 bases. This CDR3 is 15 amino acids long. CDR1 is MNHNS, CDR2 SASEGT, per germline.

This clone has just one count. V usage is TRBV27 and J usage is TRBJ1-2, with TRBD1 as a possible D gene (5 bases). This CDR3 has 15 residues. In germline, CDR1 is MNHEY, CDR2 SMNVEV (reference sequence). V lost 5 bases, J lost 5 bases, and 18 bases lay in between. The CDR3 is CASSPLPPGLYGYTF. CDR3 nucleotide sequence: TGTGCCAGCAGTCCACTCCCACCAGGGTTATATGGCTACACCTTC.

The V and J genes are TRBV11-2 and TRBJ1-2; D unresolved. The germline gives CDR1 SGHAT, CDR2 FQNNGV. The CDR3 is 14 residues long. Trimming took off 0 bases at V and 5 bases at J, with 10 bases between the two ends. The CDR3 coding sequence is TGTGCCAGCAGCTTAGATACCTACAGTTATGGCTACACCTTC. Amino acids: CASSLDTYSYGYTF.

The sample holds one count of this clone. The V and J genes are TRBV5-1 and TRBJ1-2; 9 bases agree with TRBD1. Unmatched junction bases numbered 12, after V lost 4 bases and J lost 8 bases. The CDR3 has 15 residues. CDR1 and CDR2 (germline): SGHRS, YFSETQ. The CDR3 region is CASSDEQGASRGYTF. The CDR3 DNA reads TGCGCCAGCAGCGATGAACAGGGGGCAAGTCGAGGCTACACCTTC.

The chain employs TRBV5-1 and TRBJ2-1; no firm D call. The V gene lost 5 bases and the J gene lost 5 bases, with 11 bases spanning the gap. The length of the CDR3 is 13 residues. Germline CDR1 reads SGHRS; CDR2 reads YFSETQ. The CDR3 DNA sequence: TGCGCCAGCAGTTTTGGAGAGGACAATGAGCAGTTCTTC. Translating it yields CASSFGEDNEQFF.

The chain joins TRBV30 to TRBJ1-2; D is ambiguous. The CDR3 is 13 residues long. The V gene's germline CDR1 is GTSNPN and CDR2 SVGIG (reference sequence). V was trimmed by 2 bases and J by 11 bases, leaving 18 bases between them. This CDR3 is CAWSPSGLVRYTF. DNA of the CDR3: TGTGCCTGGAGTCCCTCCGGACTAGTGCGATACACCTTC.

This clone appeared once. The gene calls are TRBV19 and TRBJ1-2; D gene ambiguous. The CDR3 consists of 15 residues. CDR1 is LNHDA and CDR2 is SQIVND in the germline V gene (reference sequence). V lost 0 bases, J lost 6 bases, and 14 bases lay in between. The CDR3 spells CASSIDQVRQNGYTF. In DNA form, the CDR3 reads TGTGCCAGTAGTATAGATCAGGTCAGGCAGAATGGCTACACCTTC.

The J gene is TRBJ2-5, the V gene TRBV5-1; TRBD2 matches 11 bases. The germline V gene encodes CDR1 SGHRS and CDR2 YFSETQ. With V trimmed by 4 bases and J by 1 base, 6 bases remained unmatched. This CDR3 has 16 amino acids. CDR3 nucleotide sequence: TGCGCCAGCAGCGACGGACTAGCGGGCCTCCAAGAGACCCAGTACTTC. This gives the protein CASSDGLAGLQETQYF.

The chain's CDR3 is CASSYSAEMDGYTF. The CDR3 DNA is TGTGCCAGCAGTTACTCGGCGGAAATGGATGGCTACACCTTC. The V call is TRBV6-5, the J call TRBJ1-2, with no clear D. The CDR3 runs 14 residues. Trimming shortened V by 0 bases and J by 6 bases, and 11 bases separated the two germline ends. Per germline, CDR1 MNHEY and CDR2 SVGAGI.

The sample holds one count of this clone. The chain is built from TRBV19 and TRBJ1-5, with D possibly TRBD1 on 6 matching bases. Trimming stripped 5 bases from V and 4 bases from J, with 18 bases between. Germline CDR1 is LNHDA and CDR2 is SQIVND (reference sequence). The CDR3 is 16 residues long. CDR3 region: CASSSPQGRINQPQHF. The CDR3 nucleotides read TGTGCCAGTAGTTCACCGCAGGGGAGAATAAATCAGCCCCAGCATTTT.

This rearrangement joins TRBV27 to TRBJ2-2; 9 nucleotides agree with TRBD2. The V segment lost 2 bases and the J segment 0 bases; nucleotides outside the gene matches: 10. CDR1 and CDR2 from the germline V gene are MNHEY and SMNVEV (reference sequence). This CDR3 comprises 19 residues. CDR3 amino acids: CASSLDPGLAGSNTGELFF. CDR3 nucleotides: TGTGCCAGCAGTTTAGACCCCGGGCTAGCGGGGTCGAACACCGGGGAGCTGTTTTTT.

V and J are TRBV9 and TRBJ2-2, with TRBD2 matching 9 bases. V dropped 0 bases and J dropped 6; count of bases not matched to a gene: 9. Germline V gives CDR1 SGDLS, CDR2 YYNGEE. CDR3 size: 17 residues. The CDR3 DNA reads as TGTGCCAGCAGCGTAGGTCCAGCGGGGGGCGAGGCCGGGGAGCTGTTTTTT. It codes for CASSVGPAGGEAGELFF.

This sequence joins TRBV15 and TRBJ1-1; possibly TRBD1 for D (5 bases). CDR1 LNHNV and CDR2 YYDKDF come from the germline V gene (reference sequence). The CDR3 contains 17 residues. V was trimmed by 1 base and J by 0 bases, leaving 15 bases between them. DNA for the CDR3: TGTGCCACCAGCAGAGGGGACTGGCCTATAATGAACACTGAAGCTTTCTTT. Encoded protein: CATSRGDWPIMNTEAFF.

The chain couples TRBV9 to TRBJ2-2; 8 bases line up with TRBD1. Losses at the gene ends were 1 base for V and 7 bases for J; bases not matched to a gene: 6. Germline values: CDR1 SGDLS, CDR2 YYNGEE. The CDR3 has 15 residues. CDR3 loop: CASSVQTGAIGELFF. The CDR3 DNA reads as TGTGCCAGCAGCGTACAGACAGGGGCCATCGGGGAGCTGTTTTTT. The full variable domain, rest sourced from reference TRBV9 and TRBJ2-2, is DSGVTQTPKHLITATGQRVTLRCSPRSGDLSVYWYQQSLDQGLQFLIQYYNGEERAKGNILERFSAQQFPDLHSELNLSSLELGDSALYFCASSVQTGAIGELFFGEGSRLTVL.

The rearrangement uses TRBV5-4 and TRBJ2-7; 7 bases line up with TRBD2. Germline CDR1 and CDR2: SGHNT and YYREEE (reference sequence). V trimming: 5 bases; J trimming: 2 bases; junction bases outside the gene matches: 10. CDR3 length equals 15 residues. CDR3 sequence (DNA): TGTGCCAGCAGTTGGGGGGAGGGTACCGCCTACGAGCAGTACTTC. Translation: CASSWGEGTAYEQYF.

V is TRBV28 and J is TRBJ1-1; D not resolved. Germline CDR1 reads MDHEN; CDR2 reads SYDVKM. V lost 2 bases to trimming and J lost 0 bases, with 13 bases between them. This CDR3 has 16 amino acids. CDR3 region: CASSLRGQIMNTEAFF. CDR3 sequence (DNA): TGTGCCAGCAGTTTAAGAGGCCAGATAATGAACACTGAAGCTTTCTTT.

The chain combines TRBV11-3 with TRBJ2-2; 7 bases fit TRBD1. J lost 1 base, V lost 0 bases, and 8 bases had no gene match. Germline-derived CDR1 and CDR2 are SGHNT and YENEEA. This CDR3 comprises 18 residues. The CDR3 here is CASSLEILGQQNTGELFF. The DNA for the CDR3 is TGTGCCAGCAGCTTAGAGATTCTGGGACAGCAGAACACCGGGGAGCTGTTTTTT.

The genes are TRBV5-8 and TRBJ1-5; D gene unclear. The CDR3 covers 17 residues. Deletions cut 1 base from V and 0 bases from J, with 14 bases between. Looked up from germline, CDR1 is SGHTS and CDR2 is YDEGEE. The CDR3 DNA is TGTGCCAGCAGCTTGTGGCCCCGGGGAGATAGCAATCAGCCCCAGCATTTT. Translating gives CASSLWPRGDSNQPQHF.

V and J are TRBV12-5 and TRBJ2-2; D is uncertain. V gave up 1 base and J gave up 1 base, with 13 bases separating them. The CDR3 covers 17 residues. CDR1 LGHNT and CDR2 FRNRAP come from the germline V gene. The DNA for the CDR3 is TGTGCTAGTGGTTTGGACGACTTTACCCTGAACACCGGGGAGCTGTTTTTT. Translation gives CASGLDDFTLNTGELFF. Using reference TRBV12-5 and TRBJ2-2 for the parts outside the CDR3, the full variable domain is DARVTQTPRHKVTEMGQEVTMRCQPILGHNTVFWYRQTMMQGLELLAYFRNRAPLDDSGMPKDRFSAEMPDATLATLKIQPSEPRDSAVYFCASGLDDFTLNTGELFFGEGSRLTVL.

This sequence joins TRBV14 and TRBJ2-5; 7 bases map to TRBD1. The J segment lost 2 bases and the V segment lost 4 bases, leaving 10 bases of the junction unmatched. The CDR3 sequence is 16 residues long. Germline CDR1 reads SGHDN; CDR2 reads FVKESK. CDR3 protein: CASSLARTGSQETQYF. CDR3 DNA: TGTGCCAGCAGCCTTGCAAGGACAGGTTCACAAGAGACCCAGTACTTC. Supplemented by reference TRBV14 and TRBJ2-5, the full variable domain reads EAGVTQFPSHSVIEKGQTVTLRCDPISGHDNLYWYRRVMGKEIKFLLHFVKESKQDESGMPNNRFLAERTGGTYSTLKVQPAELEDSGVYFCASSLARTGSQETQYFGPGTRLLVL.

This clone was seen just once. The rearrangement joins TRBV6-1 to TRBJ2-7, with D hard to call. Germline assignment: CDR1 MNHNS and CDR2 SASEGT. The CDR3 is made up of 14 amino acids. Trimming removed 1 base from V and 1 base from J, with 8 bases in between. CDR3 region: CASSEGLISYEQYF. CDR3 sequence (DNA): TGTGCCAGCAGTGAAGGACTTATATCCTACGAGCAGTACTTC.

The gene calls are TRBV9 and TRBJ2-3; TRBD2 aligns across 8 bases. The CDR3 extends over 16 amino acids. CDR1 and CDR2 from the germline V gene are SGDLS and YYNGEE. The V and J ends lost 1 base and 4 bases, in that order; junction bases with no gene match: 8. CDR3 sequence reads: CASSVIHGRVADTQYF. In DNA form, the CDR3 reads TGTGCCAGCAGCGTAATCCACGGGAGGGTGGCAGATACGCAGTATTTT.

The chain links TRBV5-1 to TRBJ2-3; tentatively, D is TRBD2 (5 bases). CDR1 and CDR2 (germline): SGHRS, YFSETQ. Deletions cut 0 bases from V and 5 bases from J, with 13 bases between. CDR3 length: 15 amino acids. In DNA form, the CDR3 reads TGCGCCAGCAGCTTGGGGGCCCGCCGGGGAGATACGCAGTATTTT. Translating gives CASSLGARRGDTQYF.

The chain uses TRBV11-2 and TRBJ1-1; maybe TRBD1 (6 bases). The V end lost 5 bases, the J end lost 1 base, and 8 bases lay between the germline ends. The CDR3 runs 13 residues. The germline V gene encodes CDR1 SGHAT and CDR2 FQNNGV. CDR3 sequence (DNA): TGTGCCAGCAGCCAGGGACAGAACACTGAAGCTTTCTTT. Its protein is CASSQGQNTEAFF.

This rearrangement joins TRBV7-9 to TRBJ2-1, with TRBD2 identical over 8 bases. CDR1 is SEHNR, CDR2 FQNEAQ, per germline (reference sequence). Trimming removed 5 bases from V and 6 bases from J; junction bases left unmatched: 12. There are 16 residues in the CDR3. CDR3 DNA: TGTGCCAGCAGCATCATAAGCGGGGGTGATCGCAATGAGCAGTTCTTC. The encoded protein is CASSIISGGDRNEQFF.

The CDR3 DNA sequence: TGTGCCAGCAGTTTATCTGCAGGGTTCTCCTACGAGCAGTACTTC. It specifies CASSLSAGFSYEQYF. The chain employs TRBV28 and TRBJ2-7, with a weak D call TRBD1 (5 bases). Germline CDR1 reads MDHEN; CDR2 reads SYDVKM. V shed 1 base and J shed 0 bases, with 10 bases lying between them. This CDR3 region has 15 residues.

The rearrangement joins TRBV4-1 to TRBJ2-3; 11 nucleotides match TRBD2. The V gene end was trimmed by 4 bases and the J gene end by 4 bases; junction bases not matched to a gene: 7. The germline CDR1 and CDR2 sequences are MGHRA and YSYEKL. The CDR3 is 16 amino acids. The CDR3 DNA reads as TGCGCCAGCAGCCTTAGATTTAGCGGGAGGGCAGATACGCAGTATTTT. It is translated as CASSLRFSGRADTQYF.

Points on this clone: The junction departs from germline at one end; a sequencing error may be responsible. The chain recombines TRBV4-1 with TRBJ2-1; D may be TRBD1 (6 bases). Germline V gives CDR1 MGHRA, CDR2 YSYEKL. The CDR3 spans 15 residues. The CDR3 bases are TGCGCCAGCAGCCCGGACAGTTTCTCCCACAATGAGCAGTTCTTC. It yields the protein CASSPDSFSHNEQFF.

The chain joins TRBV7-9 to TRBJ2-2; D is unresolved. Germline V gene sequence: CDR1 SEHNR, CDR2 FQNEAQ (reference sequence). The CDR3 has 13 residues. V was clipped by 3 bases and J by 1 base, with 3 bases between them. The CDR3 DNA is TGTGCCAGCAGCTTTAAGAACACCGGGGAGCTGTTTTTT. As protein: CASSFKNTGELFF.

The chain is built from TRBV6-1 and TRBJ2-5; 10 nucleotides match TRBD1. Germline CDR1 reads MNHNS; CDR2 reads SASEGT. The CDR3 runs to 14 residues. The V and J ends lost 6 bases and 6 bases, in that order; junction bases with no gene match: 7. As DNA, the CDR3 is TGTGCCAGCAGATGGGGACAGGGGTCGAAGACCCAGTACTTC. The encoded protein is CASRWGQGSKTQYF.

The V call is TRBV19, the J call TRBJ1-2, with D perhaps matching TRBD1 (6 bases). This CDR3 has 14 amino acids. The ends were cut back, 1 base at V and 8 bases at J, with 14 bases in the middle. CDR1 and CDR2 (germline): LNHDA, SQIVND (reference sequence). CDR3 DNA sequence: TGTGCCAGTAGTATAGGGACAGCCAGGCTCGGCTACACCTTC. Translating it yields CASSIGTARLGYTF. The whole variable domain, remainder taken from reference TRBV19 and TRBJ1-2, is DGGITQSPKYLFRKEGQNVTLSCEQNLNHDAMYWYRQDPGQGLRLIYYSQIVNDFQKGDIAEGYSVSREKKESFPLTVTSAQKNPTAFYLCASSIGTARLGYTFGSGTRLTVV.